This T cell receptor beta chain was identified in a study of OX40 agonist ivuxolimab in advanced cancers. Study-wide background: Dosing consisted of intravenous ivuxolimab at 0.01 to 10 mg/kg every 2 weeks. Study-wide findings and caveats: Clonal expansion by week 6 occurred in CD4+ and CD8+ blood T cells (at 0.1 to 3.0 mg/kg).

Germline-derived CDR1 and CDR2 are LNHDA and SQIVND (reference sequence). The CDR3 is 14 amino acids. V dropped 3 bases and J dropped 2 bases, with 11 bases sitting between them. Data came from immunoSEQ multiplex PCR; TCRdb stores just in-frame clones and leaves some out. The sample holds about 73,000 clones, 92% seen once. Patients who had autoimmune disease history or got systemic immunosuppression were left out. Blood sampling was done at baseline, cycle 4 day 1, and cycle 7 day 1. Points on this clone: Its antigen is unknown.

This TCR was recovered from an adult with an advanced solid tumor such as melanoma, head and neck, liver or kidney cancer. The specimen comprised CD4+ or CD8+ T cells sorted from blood, sampled in a trial of the OX40 agonist ivuxolimab. V is TRBV19 and J is TRBJ2-7, with D possibly being TRBD2 (5 bases). As DNA, the CDR3 is TGTGCCAGTAGTATCCGAGACGGGACCTACGAGCAGTACTTC. The encoded protein is CASSIRDGTYEQYF.